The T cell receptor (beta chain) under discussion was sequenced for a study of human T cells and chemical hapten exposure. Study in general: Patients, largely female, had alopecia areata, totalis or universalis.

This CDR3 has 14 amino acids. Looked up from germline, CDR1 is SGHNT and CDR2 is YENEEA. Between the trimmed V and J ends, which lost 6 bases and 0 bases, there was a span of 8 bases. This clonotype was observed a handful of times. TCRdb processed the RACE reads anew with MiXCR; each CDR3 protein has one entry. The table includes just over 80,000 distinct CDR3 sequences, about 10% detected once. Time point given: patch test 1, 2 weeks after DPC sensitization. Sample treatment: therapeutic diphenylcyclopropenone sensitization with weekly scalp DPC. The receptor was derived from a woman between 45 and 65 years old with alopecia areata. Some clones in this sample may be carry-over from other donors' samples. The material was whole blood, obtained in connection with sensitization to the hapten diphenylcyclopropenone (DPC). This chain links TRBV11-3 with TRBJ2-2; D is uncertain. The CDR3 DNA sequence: TGTGCCAGCAGTCCCCATGCGAACACCGGGGAGCTGTTTTTT. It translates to CASSPHANTGELFF.